These T cell receptor beta chains were read from a single sample in a study. TCRdb redid the calling of the RT-PCR reads with MiXCR, one entry per CDR3 protein. The sample shows 650,000 to 800,000 distinct CDR3 sequences, 14% of them seen only once. What was sequenced was memory CD4+ T cells from blood. The source of these receptors is a female donor in good health, serving as a healthy control. Both conserved end residues are part of each CDR3. Fields, in order: D gene, CDR3 length, clone size, V gene, J gene, CDR3 DNA, CDR3 protein. D genes are given only for firm matches. Size tells how often a clone was seen (once, few, many) or the class of an expanded clone, and some rows leave it out.

D gene: NA; CDR3 length: 15; clone size: few; V gene: TRBV3-1; J gene: TRBJ2-7; CDR3 DNA: TGTGCCAGCAGCCAAGGCCAGCTACTAGCCGTCGAGCAGTACTTC; CDR3 protein: CASSQGQLLAVEQYF
D gene: TRBD2; CDR3 length: 14; clone size: NA; V gene: TRBV7-3; J gene: TRBJ2-1; CDR3 DNA: TGTGCCAGCAGCTTAACTAGCGGGAGTGATGAGCAGTTCTTC; CDR3 protein: CASSLTSGSDEQFF
D gene: TRBD2; CDR3 length: 15; clone size: many; V gene: TRBV4-2; J gene: TRBJ2-3; CDR3 DNA: TGTGCCAGCAGTTGGGGGAGCGGGACGGGAGATACGCAGTATTTT; CDR3 protein: CASSWGSGTGDTQYF
D gene: TRBD2; CDR3 length: 19; clone size: NA; V gene: TRBV7-2; J gene: TRBJ2-3; CDR3 DNA: TGTGCCAGCAGCCTGGGACTAGCGGGTAGTTACGCTAGCACAGATACGCAGTATTTT; CDR3 protein: CASSLGLAGSYASTDTQYF
D gene: TRBD2; CDR3 length: 15; clone size: few; V gene: TRBV7-9; J gene: TRBJ2-3; CDR3 DNA: TGTGCCAGCAGTCGACTAGCGGGACCCACAGATACGCAGTATTTT; CDR3 protein: CASSRLAGPTDTQYF
D gene: NA; CDR3 length: 13; clone size: NA; V gene: TRBV18; J gene: TRBJ1-4; CDR3 DNA: TGTGCCAGCTCACCCGGTGCGCACTCAAAACTGTTTTTT; CDR3 protein: CASSPGAHSKLFF
D gene: TRBD2; CDR3 length: 15; clone size: NA; V gene: TRBV20-1; J gene: TRBJ2-5; CDR3 DNA: TGCAGTGCTTTTGGACTAGCGGGGCCGGGGGAGACCCAGTACTTC; CDR3 protein: CSAFGLAGPGETQYF
D gene: TRBD1; CDR3 length: 15; clone size: many; V gene: TRBV20-1; J gene: TRBJ1-5; CDR3 DNA: TGCAGTGCTAAGGACAGGGCATTGGGCAATCAGCCCCAGCATTTT; CDR3 protein: CSAKDRALGNQPQHF
D gene: NA; CDR3 length: 13; clone size: many; V gene: TRBV20-1; J gene: TRBJ1-2; CDR3 DNA: TGCAGTGCATGGGCCGGGGCGGCCTATGGCTACACCTTC; CDR3 protein: CSAWAGAAYGYTF
D gene: NA; CDR3 length: 14; clone size: many; V gene: TRBV20-1; J gene: TRBJ2-5; CDR3 DNA: TGCAGTGCTGATGGACAGTATGACCAAGAGACCCAGTACTTC; CDR3 protein: CSADGQYDQETQYF
D gene: TRBD1; CDR3 length: 16; clone size: NA; V gene: TRBV28; J gene: TRBJ1-2; CDR3 DNA: TGTGCCAGCAGTTACCCGGGACAGGGTGTTACCTATGGCTACACCTTC; CDR3 protein: CASSYPGQGVTYGYTF
D gene: TRBD1; CDR3 length: 18; clone size: few; V gene: TRBV6-5; J gene: TRBJ1-5; CDR3 DNA: TGTGCCAGCAGTCCGGCCAGGACAGGGATCGCTCCCGATCAGCCCCAGCATTTT; CDR3 protein: CASSPARTGIAPDQPQHF
D gene: TRBD2; CDR3 length: 13; clone size: many; V gene: TRBV7-2; J gene: TRBJ2-5; CDR3 DNA: TGTGCCAGCAGCAAGCGGGGGAGGGAGACCCAGTACTTC; CDR3 protein: CASSKRGRETQYF
D gene: NA; CDR3 length: 16; clone size: few; V gene: TRBV12-3/TRBV12-4; J gene: TRBJ1-2; CDR3 DNA: TGTGCCAGCAGTTTTCCATCCCGGGCAGAAGCCTATGGCTACACCTTC; CDR3 protein: CASSFPSRAEAYGYTF
D gene: NA; CDR3 length: 16; clone size: many; V gene: TRBV6-2/TRBV6-3; J gene: TRBJ2-6; CDR3 DNA: TGTGCCAGCGTGAGGGAAACCGCAGGGAGGACCAACGTCCTGACTTTC; CDR3 protein: CASVRETAGRTNVLTF
D gene: NA; CDR3 length: 16; clone size: NA; V gene: TRBV20-1; J gene: TRBJ2-1; CDR3 DNA: TGCAGTGCTAGAGATGGAAGTCCCAGTTCCTACAATGAGCAGTTCTTC; CDR3 protein: CSARDGSPSSYNEQFF
D gene: NA; CDR3 length: 14; clone size: NA; V gene: TRBV4-1; J gene: TRBJ1-2; CDR3 DNA: TGCGCCAGCAGGGGCGACAGCCGTAACTATGGCTACACCTTC; CDR3 protein: CASRGDSRNYGYTF
D gene: TRBD1; CDR3 length: 14; clone size: NA; V gene: TRBV24-1; J gene: TRBJ2-3; CDR3 DNA: TGTGCCACCAGTGACCCGACAGGGGCAGATACGCAGTATTTT; CDR3 protein: CATSDPTGADTQYF
D gene: NA; CDR3 length: 17; clone size: NA; V gene: TRBV11-2; J gene: TRBJ2-1; CDR3 DNA: TGTGCCAGCAGCTTAGGGTTGACCTTAAGCTCCTACAATGAGCAGTTCTTC; CDR3 protein: CASSLGLTLSSYNEQFF
D gene: NA; CDR3 length: 15; clone size: once; V gene: TRBV9; J gene: TRBJ1-1; CDR3 DNA: TGTGCCAGCAGCGTAGGTGCGGGGGAACGCACTGAAGCTTTCTTT; CDR3 protein: CASSVGAGERTEAFF
D gene: TRBD1; CDR3 length: 11; clone size: few; V gene: TRBV20-1; J gene: TRBJ2-5; CDR3 DNA: TGCAGCCTAACAGGGGCGACGACCCAGTACTTC; CDR3 protein: CSLTGATTQYF
D gene: TRBD1; CDR3 length: 14; clone size: few; V gene: TRBV12-3/TRBV12-4; J gene: TRBJ1-2; CDR3 DNA: TGTGCCAGCAGTTTAGACAGGGGAAAGTACGGCTACACCTTC; CDR3 protein: CASSLDRGKYGYTF
D gene: NA; CDR3 length: 13; clone size: few; V gene: TRBV5-6; J gene: TRBJ2-7; CDR3 DNA: TGTGCCAGCAGCCTATTCTCGGCCTACGAGCAGTACTTC; CDR3 protein: CASSLFSAYEQYF
D gene: TRBD2; CDR3 length: 13; clone size: few; V gene: TRBV6-2/TRBV6-3; J gene: TRBJ2-3; CDR3 DNA: TGTGCCACCCTAGGACTAGCGTTGGATACGCAGTATTTT; CDR3 protein: CATLGLALDTQYF
D gene: NA; CDR3 length: 14; clone size: once; V gene: TRBV7-3; J gene: TRBJ2-5; CDR3 DNA: TGTGTTAGCAGCTTAGGGCCGATACAAGAGACCCAGTACTTC; CDR3 protein: CVSSLGPIQETQYF
D gene: NA; CDR3 length: 13; clone size: many; V gene: TRBV20-1; J gene: TRBJ2-3; CDR3 DNA: TGCAGTGCTAGGGCCGGCCAGGCAGATACGCAGTATTTT; CDR3 protein: CSARAGQADTQYF
D gene: TRBD1; CDR3 length: 13; clone size: few; V gene: TRBV2; J gene: TRBJ2-1; CDR3 DNA: TGTGCCAGCAGTGGACAGGGGAAAAATGAGCAGTTCTTC; CDR3 protein: CASSGQGKNEQFF
D gene: NA; CDR3 length: 13; clone size: many; V gene: TRBV27; J gene: TRBJ2-5; CDR3 DNA: TGTGCCAGCAGTTTATCCTACCAAGAGACCCAGTACTTC; CDR3 protein: CASSLSYQETQYF
D gene: NA; CDR3 length: 13; clone size: many; V gene: TRBV29-1; J gene: TRBJ2-7; CDR3 DNA: TGCAGCGCCAAACCGGGGCAGACGGACGAGCAGTACTTC; CDR3 protein: CSAKPGQTDEQYF
D gene: NA; CDR3 length: 17; clone size: NA; V gene: TRBV18; J gene: TRBJ2-1; CDR3 DNA: TGTGCCAGCTCCGTCTCCACCCCCCCTCCACGTTACAATGAGCAGTTCTTC; CDR3 protein: CASSVSTPPPRYNEQFF
D gene: NA; CDR3 length: 16; clone size: few; V gene: TRBV5-1; J gene: TRBJ2-7; CDR3 DNA: TGCGCCAGCAGCTTGGGTTCTTCCGGGAGCGGAGACGAGCAGTACTTC; CDR3 protein: CASSLGSSGSGDEQYF